These 22 T cell receptor beta chains originate from one sample sequenced in a study of CD4 T cells in relation to SARS-CoV-2 and coronaviruses (dated by TCRdb to 2020 to 2023). Libraries were constructed by the immunoSEQ multiplex PCR assay. Held by TCRdb, this immuneACCESS table contains in-frame sequences only and omits some clones. Under half of the omission traces to an unresolved V gene where checked; the cause of the rest is unknown. For this sample the table gives 37,000 or so clones, of which roughly 85% were detected only once. The top ten constitute 3.5% to 5% of the sample. Their antigens are not known. Sequenced sample: naive CD4+ T cells from PBMCs, cultured in vitro. The sample's cell subset or site, from its label and the paper: naive CD4+ T cells isolated by negative enrichment. Every receptor here comes from an adult with COVID-19.

The chain recombines TRBV27 with TRBJ2-3, with TRBD2 matching over 9 bases. The CDR3 has 19 residues. With V trimmed by 5 bases and J by 0 bases, 15 bases remained unmatched. Germline V gene lookup returns CDR1 MNHEY and CDR2 SMNVEV (reference sequence). CDR3 DNA: TGTGCCAGCAGTGCCTCACGCGGGAGGGGACGTAGGAGCACAGATACGCAGTATTTT. Its protein is CASSASRGRGRRSTDTQYF.

This chain links TRBV6-4 with TRBJ2-2, with D unresolved. Trimming left V 3 bases short and J 2 bases short, with 7 bases between. The germline CDR1 and CDR2 sequences are MRHNA and SNTAGT. The CDR3 is 14 residues long. The CDR3 DNA reads as TGTGCCAGCAGTGAAGAACTTAACACCGGGGAGCTGTTTTTT. Its protein product is CASSEELNTGELFF.

The chain joins TRBV7-8 to TRBJ1-5; D ambiguous. V dropped 5 bases and J dropped 0 bases, with 11 bases sitting between them. In germline, CDR1 is SGHVS, CDR2 FQNEAQ. The CDR3 extends over 15 amino acids. Here the CDR3 reads CASSPTIYSNQPQHF. DNA of the CDR3: TGTGCCAGCAGCCCAACAATCTATAGCAATCAGCCCCAGCATTTT.

The chain recombines TRBV28 with TRBJ1-2; no definite D call. V was cut by 1 base and J by 2 bases, with 8 bases left in between. Germline lookup yields CDR1 MDHEN and CDR2 SYDVKM. The CDR3 contains 14 residues. CDR3 amino acids: CASSLSPRNYGYTF. CDR3 nucleotides: TGTGCCAGCAGTTTATCGCCCAGGAACTATGGCTACACCTTC.

V and J are TRBV5-1 and TRBJ2-4, with 9 bases aligning to TRBD2. This CDR3 has 14 residues. CDR1 and CDR2 from the germline V gene are SGHRS and YFSETQ. Losses at the gene ends were 2 bases for V and 8 bases for J; bases not matched to a gene: 5. DNA of the CDR3: TGCGCCAGCAGCTTTAGCGGGAGCGGGGACATTCAGTACTTC. The encoded protein is CASSFSGSGDIQYF. The entire variable domain, with the rest obtained from reference TRBV5-1 and TRBJ2-4, is as follows: KAGVTQTPRYLIKTRGQQVTLSCSPISGHRSVSWYQQTPGQGLQFLFEYFSETQRNKGNFPGRFSGRQFSNSRSEMNVSTLELGDSALYLCASSFSGSGDIQYFGAGTRLSVL.

J is TRBJ2-1 and V is TRBV7-2; D might be TRBD2 (6 bases). The ends were cut back, 1 base at V and 0 bases at J, with 13 bases in the middle. This CDR3 comprises 17 residues. Germline V gives CDR1 SGHTA, CDR2 FQGNSA. The CDR3 here is CASSLGGGASSYNEQFF. CDR3 sequence (DNA): TGTGCCAGCAGCTTAGGGGGCGGGGCGTCCTCCTACAATGAGCAGTTCTTC.

V is TRBV24-1 and J is TRBJ2-2; tentatively, D is TRBD1 (6 bases). The CDR3 covers 14 residues. V was shortened by 2 bases and J by 3 bases, with 6 bases between the two germline ends. CDR1 is KGHDR, CDR2 SFDVKD, per germline. CDR3 amino acids: CATSDYRDTGELFF. CDR3 DNA: TGTGCCACCAGTGATTACAGGGACACCGGGGAGCTGTTTTTT.

V and J are TRBV7-8 and TRBJ2-1, with 8 bases aligning to TRBD2. Germline V gene sequence: CDR1 SGHVS, CDR2 FQNEAQ. The V segment lost 1 base and the J segment 11 bases; nucleotides outside the gene matches: 7. CDR3 length: 14 amino acids. In DNA, the CDR3 is TGTGCCAGCAGCTTAGACTCGACGGGGGGGAAGCAGTTCTTC. Encoded protein: CASSLDSTGGKQFF.

J is TRBJ2-1 and V is TRBV24-1; 7 positions agree with TRBD1. This CDR3 contains 16 residues. The germline V gene has CDR1 KGHDR and CDR2 SFDVKD. Trimming at V came to 4 bases and at J to 3 bases, leaving 8 bases not matched to a gene. CDR3 region: CATSDKPGQSYNEQFF. The CDR3 region has the DNA TGTGCCACCAGTGACAAACCGGGACAGAGCTACAATGAGCAGTTCTTC.

This clone was recorded a few times. This chain connects TRBV6-2 or TRBV6-3 to TRBJ2-1, with 7 bases that match TRBD1. The germline gives CDR1 MNHEY, CDR2 SVGEGT. V was pared by 1 base and J by 4 bases, with 7 bases of the junction left unmatched. This CDR3 spans 16 amino acids. CDR3 bases: TGTGCCAGCAGTTACTACGGGGACAGAACTTACAATGAGCAGTTCTTC. It codes for CASSYYGDRTYNEQFF.

The J gene is TRBJ2-6, the V gene TRBV9; D unresolved. The germline V gene has CDR1 SGDLS and CDR2 YYNGEE. The CDR3 is made up of 17 amino acids. The V end lost 0 bases, the J end lost 1 base, and 11 bases lay between the germline ends. The CDR3 DNA reads as TGTGCCAGCAGCGTAGTTGGGTTTGAGTCTGGGGCCAACGTCCTGACTTTC. Encoded protein: CASSVVGFESGANVLTF.

The V and J genes are TRBV5-1 and TRBJ1-4; D is undetermined. V lost 2 bases and J lost 7, with 12 bases in between. The CDR3 covers 14 residues. CDR1 and CDR2 from the germline V gene are SGHRS and YFSETQ. CDR3 sequence (DNA): TGCGCCAGCAGCTTCTCGGTAGGTGGTGAAAAACTGTTTTTT. Translated: CASSFSVGGEKLFF.

The gene calls are TRBV6-4 and TRBJ2-7; D is unresolved. The V and J ends lost 4 bases and 0 bases respectively, with 10 bases between them. The CDR3 contains 14 residues. The germline gives CDR1 MRHNA, CDR2 SNTAGT. The CDR3 DNA follows: TGTGCCAGCAGTGTGGACGCCAGCTCCTACGAGCAGTACTTC. As protein: CASSVDASSYEQYF.

This clone was found once. The chain carries TRBV5-4 and TRBJ2-5; D gene uncertain. The CDR3 totals 14 residues. Germline CDR1 is SGHNT and CDR2 is YYREEE (reference sequence). V shed 3 bases and J shed 1 base, with 10 bases lying between them. The CDR3 sequence: CASSSANSQETQYF. Written as DNA, the CDR3 is TGTGCCAGCAGCTCGGCAAACTCCCAAGAGACCCAGTACTTC.

CDR3 amino acids: CASRQTASGANVLTF. The CDR3 DNA reads TGTGCCAGCAGGCAAACAGCCTCTGGGGCCAACGTCCTGACTTTC. The V gene is TRBV3-1 (or the pseudogene TRBV3-2), the J gene TRBJ2-6, with unresolved D. The CDR3 is 15 amino acids. Germline assignment: CDR1 LGHDT and CDR2 YNNKEL (reference sequence). The ends were cut back, 6 bases at V and 0 bases at J, with 9 bases in the middle.

The rearrangement uses TRBV9 and TRBJ1-1; 9 positions agree with TRBD1. CDR1 SGDLS and CDR2 YYNGEE come from the germline V gene. V lost 3 bases to trimming and J lost 4 bases; unmatched junction nucleotides: 4. This CDR3 comprises 14 residues. The CDR3 coding sequence is TGTGCCAGCAGCGGGGACAGGGCCGGCACTGAAGCTTTCTTT. This sequence encodes CASSGDRAGTEAFF.

This chain connects TRBV5-1 to TRBJ1-4, with D unresolved. V was cut by 4 bases and J by 8 bases, with 15 bases left in between. Looked up from germline, CDR1 is SGHRS and CDR2 is YFSETQ. The CDR3 has 14 amino acids. CDR3 coding DNA: TGCGCCAGCAGCCCGATCACGGGTGGGGAAAAACTGTTTTTT. This sequence encodes CASSPITGGEKLFF.

The J gene is TRBJ2-1, the V gene TRBV27, with D perhaps matching TRBD2 (5 bases). With 5 bases removed from V and 9 bases from J, the gap between germline ends came to 20 bases. Germline-derived CDR1 and CDR2 are MNHEY and SMNVEV (reference sequence). The CDR3 has 15 amino acids. The CDR3 sequence is CASSPLSAFRGEQFF. The CDR3 DNA sequence: TGTGCCAGCAGTCCCTTGTCGGCGTTTCGGGGTGAGCAGTTCTTC.

The rearrangement joins TRBV7-2 to TRBJ2-2; a weak D match, TRBD2 (6 bases). Trimming removed 2 bases from V and 6 bases from J, with 10 bases in between. The germline V gene encodes CDR1 SGHTA and CDR2 FQGNSA. This CDR3 spans 14 amino acids. The CDR3 region is CASSLWRDPGELFF. DNA for the CDR3: TGTGCCAGCAGCTTATGGCGGGACCCCGGGGAGCTGTTTTTT.

This clone was seen more than once but under ten times. V usage is TRBV6-5 and J usage is TRBJ2-7; TRBD1 matches 8 bases. The CDR3 spans 13 residues. Germline trimming cut 6 bases from V and 4 bases from J; bases unmatched to any gene: 5. CDR1 and CDR2 (germline): MNHEY, SVGAGI. CDR3 sequence reads: CASSGTGLYEQYF. CDR3 bases: TGTGCCAGCAGCGGGACAGGTCTTTACGAGCAGTACTTC.

The sample holds one count of this clone. DNA of the CDR3: TGTGCCATCCACCAGGGCGGGACCTACGAGCAGTACTTC. Encoded protein: CAIHQGGTYEQYF. The gene calls are TRBV10-3 and TRBJ2-7; D might be TRBD2 (6 bases). Germline V gives CDR1 ENHRY, CDR2 SYGVKD. V was cut by 8 bases and J by 2 bases, with 13 bases left in between. The length of the CDR3 is 13 residues.

The chain carries TRBV29-1 and TRBJ2-7, with a possible D match to TRBD1 (5 bases). Germline CDR1 SQVTM, CDR2 ANQGSEA. This CDR3 comprises 15 residues. The germline V and J ends were trimmed by 3 bases and 3 bases, with 18 bases remaining between them. CDR3 sequence reads: CSVDGRGQGDYEQYF. The CDR3 nucleotides are TGCAGCGTTGACGGTAGGGGTCAGGGTGACTACGAGCAGTACTTC.